Following are 23 T cell receptor beta chains from one sample sequenced in a study of cytomegalovirus exposure and HLA in healthy donors. The protocol was immunoSEQ multiplex PCR, while the TCRdb copy is restricted to in-frame clones and leaves out a portion. This repertoire shows some 60,000 clones, approximately 93% found once; its top ten account for 4.4%. Sample: PBMCs. All receptors come from a young man in good health and CMV-seropositive.

In this sample, this clone turned up once. The J gene is TRBJ1-1, the V gene TRBV2; TRBD1 is a possible D gene (5 bases). The CDR3 runs 13 residues. With 6 bases removed from V and 1 base from J, the gap between germline ends came to 9 bases. Germline V gene data show CDR1 as SNHLY and CDR2 as FYNNEI. The CDR3 DNA sequence: TGTGCCAGCAGCGCCGACAGGAACACTGAAGCTTTCTTT. It codes for CASSADRNTEAFF. Together with reference TRBV2 and TRBJ1-1, the CDR3 gives the full variable domain: EPEVTQTPSHQVTQMGQEVILRCVPISNHLYFYWYRQILGQKVEFLVSFYNNEISEKSEIFDDQFSVERPDGSNFTLKIRSTKLEDSAMYFCASSADRNTEAFFGQGTRLTVV.

CDR3 nucleotides: TGTGCCAGCACCTCCAACGTGGGGGGACAAGAGACCCAGTACTTC. Protein: CASTSNVGGQETQYF. This sequence joins TRBV27 and TRBJ2-5, with D possibly matching TRBD2 (6 bases). The CDR3 runs to 15 residues. CDR1 and CDR2 (germline): MNHEY, SMNVEV (reference sequence). Trimming took 7 bases from V and 2 from J, leaving 17 bases between them.

The CDR3 nucleotides read TGTGCCAGCAGTCCCGGCGCAGGGGGCGCGGAAGGCTACACCTTC. Translation: CASSPGAGGAEGYTF. This sequence joins TRBV6-4 and TRBJ1-2, with 8 nucleotides matching TRBD1. The trim removed 5 bases at V and 8 bases at J, leaving 13 bases unmatched. Per germline, CDR1 MRHNA and CDR2 SNTAGT. This CDR3 contains 15 residues.

J is TRBJ1-1 and V is TRBV29-1, with 7 bases fitting TRBD1. In germline, CDR1 is SQVTM, CDR2 ANQGSEA. The CDR3 runs to 12 residues. V shed 8 bases and J 4 bases; nucleotides not matched to a gene: 7. CDR3 residues: CSHQGGSTEAFF. CDR3 coding DNA: TGCAGCCATCAGGGGGGCAGCACTGAAGCTTTCTTT.

This clone was seen more than once but under ten times. The chain employs TRBV19 and TRBJ2-7; TRBD2 might be the D (6 bases). The CDR3 is 15 residues long. Germline lookup yields CDR1 LNHDA and CDR2 SQIVND (reference sequence). V was clipped by 5 bases and J by 5 bases, with 19 bases between them. The CDR3 here is CASSVSGEAYDEQYF. The DNA of the CDR3 is TGTGCCAGTAGTGTTTCGGGGGAGGCGTACGACGAGCAGTACTTC. Together with reference TRBV19 and TRBJ2-7, the CDR3 gives the full variable domain: DGGITQSPKYLFRKEGQNVTLSCEQNLNHDAMYWYRQDPGQGLRLIYYSQIVNDFQKGDIAEGYSVSREKKESFPLTVTSAQKNPTAFYLCASSVSGEAYDEQYFGPGTRLTVT.

The V call is TRBV28, the J call TRBJ2-5; 7 bases line up with TRBD2. Germline V gene sequence: CDR1 MDHEN, CDR2 SYDVKM. This CDR3 has 16 amino acids. V trimming: 2 bases; J trimming: 2 bases; junction bases outside the gene matches: 8. The CDR3 reads CASSLTFRDYQETQYF. CDR3 nucleotides: TGTGCCAGCAGTTTAACTTTTCGGGACTATCAAGAGACCCAGTACTTC.

The genes are TRBV7-2 and TRBJ2-5; D call uncertain. V was clipped by 4 bases and J by 2 bases, with 11 bases between them. The CDR3 has 14 residues. Germline assignment: CDR1 SGHTA and CDR2 FQGNSA. DNA of the CDR3: TGTGCCAGCAGCTCCCGCGGCTGGCAAGAGACCCAGTACTTC. This gives the protein CASSSRGWQETQYF.

The gene calls are TRBV7-2 and TRBJ2-3; 7 positions match TRBD2. Germline values: CDR1 SGHTA, CDR2 FQGNSA. With V trimmed by 0 bases and J by 3 bases, 3 bases remained unmatched. This CDR3 comprises 15 residues. DNA of the CDR3: TGTGCCAGCAGCTTAGCCCTTAGCGGGACAGATACGCAGTATTTT. Amino acids: CASSLALSGTDTQYF.

The chain carries TRBV29-1 and TRBJ2-3, with D perhaps matching TRBD1 (6 bases). The CDR3 loop spans 13 amino acids. Trimming removed 5 bases from V and 2 bases from J, with 11 bases in between. Germline V gene sequence: CDR1 SQVTM, CDR2 ANQGSEA. The CDR3 region is CSVRGQITDTQYF. The CDR3 bases are TGCAGCGTTCGAGGACAGATCACAGATACGCAGTATTTT.

The rearrangement joins TRBV28 to TRBJ1-4, with 7 positions matching TRBD1. V gave up 2 bases and J gave up 8 bases; unmatched junction bases: 5. Germline V lookup: CDR1 MDHEN, CDR2 SYDVKM. The CDR3 is 14 amino acids. CDR3 residues: CASSLNPRGEKLFF. The CDR3 coding sequence is TGTGCCAGCAGTTTAAATCCCAGGGGGGAAAAACTGTTTTTT.

The chain recombines TRBV30 with TRBJ1-2; D not certain. V was pared by 0 bases and J by 8 bases, with 19 bases between. CDR1 and CDR2 from the germline V gene are GTSNPN and SVGIG (reference sequence). The CDR3 has 15 amino acids. Here the CDR3 reads CAWSVPYFETRGYTF. The CDR3, as DNA: TGTGCCTGGAGTGTACCTTACTTTGAAACTCGGGGCTACACCTTC. Full variable domain (missing parts from reference TRBV30 and TRBJ1-2): SQTIHQWPATLVQPVGSPLSLECTVEGTSNPNLYWYRQAAGRGLQLLFYSVGIGQISSEVPQNLSASRPQDRQFILSSKKLLLSDSGFYLCAWSVPYFETRGYTFGSGTRLTVV.

V gene TRBV6-1 combines with J gene TRBJ2-3; TRBD1 matches 7 bases. Germline CDR1 MNHNS, CDR2 SASEGT. The CDR3 is 15 residues long. J lost 5 bases, V lost 4 bases, and 9 bases had no gene match. CDR3 nucleotide sequence: TGTGCCAGCAGTGTCCGACAGGGACCCGAAGATACGCAGTATTTT. Encoded protein: CASSVRQGPEDTQYF.

This clone has a single count. CDR3 nucleotide sequence: TGTGCCAGCAGCTTCCACAGCACTGAAGCTTTCTTT. It codes for CASSFHSTEAFF. The gene calls are TRBV5-8 and TRBJ1-1; D unresolved. This CDR3 spans 12 amino acids. Germline V gives CDR1 SGHTS, CDR2 YDEGEE. V gave up 2 bases and J gave up 4 bases, with 6 bases separating them.

The chain carries TRBV11-2 and TRBJ2-7; TRBD2 aligns across 9 bases. From germline, CDR1 is SGHAT and CDR2 FQNNGV. CDR3 length: 15 amino acids. V lost 7 bases to trimming and J lost 3 bases; unmatched junction nucleotides: 10. CDR3 bases: TGTGCCAGCACCCAGCCCCTAGCGGGGTACTACGAGCAGTACTTC. Translating it yields CASTQPLAGYYEQYF.

The chain has TRBV27 and TRBJ1-5; TRBD1 matches 7 bases. V lost 4 bases, J lost 4 bases, and 13 bases stayed unmatched. The CDR3 spans 17 residues. Germline loops: CDR1 MNHEY, CDR2 SMNVEV (reference sequence). This CDR3 is CASSSGGGGLLNQPQHF. The CDR3 DNA reads TGTGCCAGCAGTTCAGGTGGAGGGGGCTTGCTGAATCAGCCCCAGCATTTT.

The chain couples TRBV6-4 to TRBJ2-7; 7 bases match TRBD1. The V segment lost 6 bases and the J segment 5 bases; nucleotides outside the gene matches: 16. This CDR3 comprises 16 residues. The germline CDR1 and CDR2 sequences are MRHNA and SNTAGT. The CDR3 DNA sequence: TGTGCCAGCAGACCGGGACAGTTATCGGTTCGGGACGAGCAGTACTTC. It codes for CASRPGQLSVRDEQYF.

This clone was recorded only once. The chain's CDR3 is CASGFDNPESITNEKLFF. The CDR3 DNA follows: TGTGCTAGTGGTTTCGACAATCCCGAGAGTATAACTAATGAAAAACTGTTTTTT. The V gene is TRBV12-5, the J gene TRBJ1-4; D ambiguous. The CDR3 has 18 residues. The V end lost 3 bases, the J end lost 1 base, and 18 bases lay between the germline ends. Germline CDR1 reads LGHNT; CDR2 reads FRNRAP.

This clone has only one observation. J is TRBJ1-2 and V is TRBV4-3, with TRBD1 as a possible D gene (6 bases). The CDR3 loop spans 15 amino acids. The germline CDR1 and CDR2 sequences are LGHNA and YSLEER. Trimming left V 0 bases short and J 3 bases short, with 11 bases between. The DNA of the CDR3 is TGCGCCAGCAGCCAAGATTGGGCAGGGGACTATGGCTACACCTTC. This sequence encodes CASSQDWAGDYGYTF.

This sequence joins TRBV5-5 and TRBJ2-7; TRBD1 aligns across 7 bases. The J segment lost 1 base and the V segment lost 2 bases, leaving 9 bases of the junction unmatched. The CDR3 sequence is 16 residues long. Germline loops: CDR1 SGHKS, CDR2 YYEKEE (reference sequence). CDR3 nucleotides: TGTGCCAGCAGCTTCTCGATAACAGGGGCTTCCTACGAGCAGTACTTC. Protein product: CASSFSITGASYEQYF.

This clone was found once. V usage is TRBV19 and J usage is TRBJ1-2, with 8 bases lining up with TRBD1. V shed 3 bases and J 3 bases; nucleotides not matched to a gene: 9. Germline CDR1 LNHDA, CDR2 SQIVND (reference sequence). The length of the CDR3 is 16 residues. The CDR3 DNA sequence: TGTGCCAGTAGTATCCGGGGACAGGTGCCTGACTATGGCTACACCTTC. The encoded protein is CASSIRGQVPDYGYTF.

V gene TRBV5-8 combines with J gene TRBJ2-3; the D gene is possibly TRBD1 (6 bases). The CDR3 is 14 residues long. CDR1 and CDR2 (germline): SGHTS, YDEGEE. V lost 0 bases to trimming and J lost 2 bases, with 7 bases between them. Written as DNA, the CDR3 is TGTGCCAGCAGCTTGGCAGGGGCCACAGATACGCAGTATTTT. Its translation: CASSLAGATDTQYF. Together with reference TRBV5-8 and TRBJ2-3, the CDR3 gives the full variable domain: EAGVTQSPTHLIKTRGQQATLRCSPISGHTSVYWYQQALGLGLQFLLWYDEGEERNRGNFPPRFSGRQFPNYSSELNVNALELEDSALYLCASSLAGATDTQYFGPGTRLTVL.

The chain has TRBV6-6 and TRBJ1-4; TRBD1 is a possible D gene (6 bases). V gave up 5 bases and J gave up 2 bases, with 15 bases separating them. Per the germline V gene, CDR1 is MNHNY and CDR2 is SVGAGI (reference sequence). The CDR3 spans 16 residues. The CDR3, as DNA: TGTGCCAGCAGTCGAAGAACAGGGACGACTAATGAAAAACTGTTTTTT. It translates to CASSRRTGTTNEKLFF.

V gene TRBV5-8 combines with J gene TRBJ1-1; no firm D call. CDR1 SGHTS and CDR2 YDEGEE come from the germline V gene. Trimming shortened V by 4 bases and J by 11 bases, and 18 bases separated the two germline ends. CDR3 length equals 13 residues. The CDR3 region is CASSPSISVRAFF. In DNA, the CDR3 is TGTGCCAGCAGCCCAAGCATCTCCGTCCGCGCTTTCTTT.